This TCR beta chain appears in the sequencing data of a study of T cells in Graves' hyperthyroidism and ophthalmopathy. Amplified regions were TCR beta CDR3 sequences from RNA transcripts. A set of HTBI primers served as the primers for a first-round RT-PCR of the TCR CDR3. TCRdb reanalysed the multiplex PCR reads using MiXCR and keeps one entry per CDR3 protein. This sample has a few hundred thousand distinct CDR3 sequences, with approximately 15% found just once. This clonotype was observed at least ten times. The length of the CDR3 is 13 residues. V shed 7 bases and J shed 14 bases, with 22 bases lying between them. Germline-derived CDR1 and CDR2 are MDHEN and SYDVKM.

The sample was blood. The V and J genes are TRBV28 and TRBJ2-3; D is possibly TRBD1 (6 bases). The clonotype was recovered from a woman under 40 with Graves' hyperthyroidism. CDR3 sequence: CASTMGDTGLTYF. CDR3 nucleotides: TGTGCCAGCACCATGGGGGATACAGGGTTAACGTATTTT.